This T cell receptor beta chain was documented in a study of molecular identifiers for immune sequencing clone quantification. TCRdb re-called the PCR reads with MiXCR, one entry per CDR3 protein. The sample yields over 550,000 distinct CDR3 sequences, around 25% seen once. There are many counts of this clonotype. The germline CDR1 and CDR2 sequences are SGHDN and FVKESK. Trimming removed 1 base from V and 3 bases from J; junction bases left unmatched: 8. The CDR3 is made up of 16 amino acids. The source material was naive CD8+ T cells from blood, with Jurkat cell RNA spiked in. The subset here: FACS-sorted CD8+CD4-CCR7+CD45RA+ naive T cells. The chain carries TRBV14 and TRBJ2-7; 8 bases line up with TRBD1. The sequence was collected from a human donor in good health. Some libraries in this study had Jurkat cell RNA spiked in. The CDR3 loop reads CASSQVARTGYYEQYF. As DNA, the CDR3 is TGTGCCAGCAGCCAAGTAGCCCGGACAGGGTACTACGAGCAGTACTTC.